This T cell receptor (beta chain) was retrieved from a study of blood T cell repertoires in COVID-19. The CDR3 has 13 amino acids. Trimming left V 3 bases short and J 0 bases short, with 3 bases between. Looked up from germline, CDR1 is SEHNR and CDR2 is FQNEAQ (reference sequence). In the original analysis: Cell counts per sample came from amplifying reference gene primers. Clones were read by immunoSEQ multiplex PCR, and TCRdb kept only the in-frame ones, dropping some. The V and J calls and clone size come from that table; D and trimming were worked out from the DNA. The sample comprises approximately 300,000 clones, about nine tenths of which are singletons, and around 4.8% rests with the top ten. Participant-reported clinical history was the basis for cohort assignment.

This TCR was recovered from a man aged 55 to 70 who had recovered from COVID-19. The sequenced material came from PBMCs or T cells enriched from blood (not recorded which). The V and J genes are TRBV7-9 and TRBJ1-5; D is undetermined. CDR3 amino acids: CASSFNSNQPQHF. CDR3 nucleotides: TGTGCCAGCAGCTTCAATAGCAATCAGCCCCAGCATTTT. The full variable domain, completed using reference TRBV7-9 and TRBJ1-5, is DTGVSQNPRHKITKRGQNVTFRCDPISEHNRLYWYRQTLGQGPEFLTYFQNEAQLEKSRLLSDRFSAERPKGSFSTLEIQRTEQGDSAMYLCASSFNSNQPQHFGDGTRLSIL.